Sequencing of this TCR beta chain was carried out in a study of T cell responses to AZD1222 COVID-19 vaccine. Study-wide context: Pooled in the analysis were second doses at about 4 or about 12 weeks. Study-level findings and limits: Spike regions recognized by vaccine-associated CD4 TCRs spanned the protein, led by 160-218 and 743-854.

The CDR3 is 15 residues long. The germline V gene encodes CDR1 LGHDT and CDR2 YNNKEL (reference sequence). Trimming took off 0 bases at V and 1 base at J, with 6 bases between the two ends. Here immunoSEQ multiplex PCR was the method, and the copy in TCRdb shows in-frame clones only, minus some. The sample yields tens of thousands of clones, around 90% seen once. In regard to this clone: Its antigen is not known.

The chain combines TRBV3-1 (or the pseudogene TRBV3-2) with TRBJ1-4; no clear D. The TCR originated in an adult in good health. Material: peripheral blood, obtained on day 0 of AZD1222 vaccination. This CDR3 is CASSQDAGTNEKLFF. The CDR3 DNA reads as TGTGCCAGCAGCCAAGATGCGGGAACTAATGAAAAACTGTTTTTT.